One sample yielded the 26 T cell receptor beta chains listed below, sequenced in a study of CD8 T cells in ankylosing spondylitis. TCRdb independently ran MiXCR on the 5' RACE reads; one entry per CDR3 protein. Among around 100,000 distinct CDR3 sequences, 24% were seen once, and the ten largest hold 12%. Sequences were obtained from synovial fluid, either unsorted or a sorted T cell fraction (not recorded which). The receptors derive from a male donor with ankylosing spondylitis.

In this sample, this clonotype turned up a few times. The chain recombines TRBV7-9 with TRBJ2-1, with 7 bases identical to TRBD1. J was trimmed by 2 bases and V by 2 bases; bases with no gene match: 3. This CDR3 is built from 15 residues. In germline, CDR1 is SEHNR, CDR2 FQNEAQ (reference sequence). For the CDR3, the DNA is TGTGCCAGCAGCTTACAGGGGGTAACCTACAATGAGCAGTTCTTC. It codes for CASSLQGVTYNEQFF.

As for this clonotype: The junction shows a germline mismatch at one end, possibly a read error. The chain uses TRBV15 and TRBJ2-4; D unclear. The length of the CDR3 is 11 residues. Per germline, CDR1 LNHNV and CDR2 YYDKDF (reference sequence). Here the CDR3 reads CDTSSDYIQYF. The CDR3 DNA follows: TGTGACACCAGCAGTGACTACATTCAGTACTTC.

This clonotype showed up just a few times. The chain has TRBV29-1 and TRBJ2-1, with D perhaps matching TRBD1 or TRBD2 (5 bases each). CDR3 size: 14 residues. The V end was cut by 3 bases, the J end by 7 bases, with 16 bases between. From germline, CDR1 is SQVTM and CDR2 ANQGSEA. As DNA, the CDR3 is TGCAGCGTTGATATACGGGGCTTGGCAAATGAGCAGTTCTTC. Translating gives CSVDIRGLANEQFF.

CDR3 coding DNA: TGCGCCAGCAGCCCCGAGGGGAGGGATTCGGAGGGCTACACCTTC. It specifies CASSPEGRDSEGYTF. This chain uses TRBV5-1 with TRBJ1-2; D possibly corresponds to TRBD1 (5 bases). Between the trimmed V and J ends, which lost 4 bases and 8 bases, there was a span of 21 bases. Germline CDR1 reads SGHRS; CDR2 reads YFSETQ. The CDR3 sequence is 15 residues long. Using reference TRBV5-1 and TRBJ1-2 for the parts outside the CDR3, the full variable domain is KAGVTQTPRYLIKTRGQQVTLSCSPISGHRSVSWYQQTPGQGLQFLFEYFSETQRNKGNFPGRFSGRQFSNSRSEMNVSTLELGDSALYLCASSPEGRDSEGYTFGSGTRLTVV.

The chain uses TRBV10-3 and TRBJ1-2; D possibly corresponds to TRBD1 (6 bases). Germline CDR1 reads ENHRY; CDR2 reads SYGVKD. The germline V and J ends were trimmed by 0 bases and 6 bases, with 8 bases remaining between them. The CDR3 loop spans 13 amino acids. Here the CDR3 DNA reads TGTGCCATCAGTGAGTCGGGACACCATGGCTACACCTTC. This gives the protein CAISESGHHGYTF.

This clonotype has ten or more counts. The chain employs TRBV20-1 and TRBJ2-5; 10 bases line up with TRBD2. The CDR3 is 23 amino acids. With V trimmed by 0 bases and J by 3 bases, 28 bases remained unmatched. CDR1 and CDR2 from the germline V gene are DFQATT and SNEGSKA (reference sequence). The CDR3 sequence is CSARDLLRHRERGLADGKETQYF. CDR3 DNA sequence: TGCAGTGCTAGAGATCTTTTGAGGCACAGGGAGCGAGGACTAGCGGATGGTAAAGAGACCCAGTACTTC.

The chain employs TRBV6-1 and TRBJ1-2; D remains unclear. In germline, CDR1 is MNHNS, CDR2 SASEGT. Trimming stripped 1 base from V and 4 bases from J, with 13 bases between. The CDR3 is 15 residues long. As DNA, the CDR3 is TGTGCCAGCAGTGAAGAGGAGGAGCGACTCTATGGCTACACCTTC. Its translation is CASSEEEERLYGYTF.

The chain is built from TRBV7-2 and TRBJ2-7, with TRBD1 as a possible D gene (6 bases). V was pared by 5 bases and J by 2 bases, with 16 bases between. Per germline, CDR1 SGHTA and CDR2 FQGNSA. This CDR3 is 15 amino acids long. CDR3 sequence (DNA): TGTGCCAGCAGCGTCAGGGGAGAAAGAACCTACGAGCAGTACTTC. Translated: CASSVRGERTYEQYF.

This rearrangement joins TRBV25-1 to TRBJ1-1; unclear D gene. CDR1 and CDR2 from the germline V gene are MGHDK and SYGVNS. V shed 4 bases and J shed 0 bases, with 18 bases lying between them. The CDR3 runs to 17 residues. This CDR3 is CASSVGESRRMNTEAFF. DNA of the CDR3: TGTGCCAGCAGTGTTGGGGAGTCCAGAAGAATGAACACTGAAGCTTTCTTT.

This clonotype was counted between two and nine times. The chain joins TRBV2 to TRBJ1-1; possible D gene TRBD1, 6 bases. This CDR3 region has 12 residues. Trimming cost V 6 bases and J 5 bases, with 10 bases left between them. From germline, CDR1 is SNHLY and CDR2 FYNNEI. DNA of the CDR3: TGTGCCAGCAGACAGGGATTGACTGAAGCTTTCTTT. Its protein product is CASRQGLTEAFF.

This clonotype was observed a few times. The V and J genes are TRBV4-2 and TRBJ1-5, with D unclear. CDR3 size: 14 residues. Trimming stripped 3 bases from V and 0 bases from J, with 6 bases between. Germline CDR1 and CDR2: LGHNA and YNFKEQ. The CDR3 bases are TGTGCCAGCAGCCAGGAAACTAGCAATCAGCCCCAGCATTTT. Translated: CASSQETSNQPQHF.

This clonotype showed up many times. The chain has TRBV20-1 and TRBJ1-1, with 7 bases aligning to TRBD1. The CDR3 extends over 15 amino acids. Germline loops: CDR1 DFQATT, CDR2 SNEGSKA (reference sequence). Trimming cost V 5 bases and J 7 bases; bases outside gene matches: 16. The CDR3 region has the DNA TGCAGTGCTCCTCGAGAATTTTTGGGGACAGATGAAGCTTTCTTT. Translated: CSAPREFLGTDEAFF.

The chain is built from TRBV12-3 or TRBV12-4 and TRBJ2-1; tentative D call: TRBD1 (5 bases). The V end lost 7 bases, the J end lost 5 bases, and 15 bases lay between the germline ends. The CDR3 has 14 residues. For the CDR3, the DNA is TGTGCCAGCACACACAGGACCTACGACAATGAGCAGTTCTTC. Protein product: CASTHRTYDNEQFF.

J is TRBJ1-1 and V is TRBV10-2; no clear D gene. Germline V gives CDR1 WSHSY, CDR2 SAAADI. This CDR3 has 13 residues. V lost 3 bases to trimming and J lost 6 bases, with 11 bases between them. The DNA of the CDR3 is TGCGCCAGCAGTGAAAAGTACTACGCTGAAGCTTTCTTT. Protein product: CASSEKYYAEAFF.

This clonotype showed up many times. The V call is TRBV20-1, the J call TRBJ2-1, with D possibly TRBD2 on 5 matching bases. The CDR3 extends over 11 amino acids. Deletions cut 1 base from V and 8 bases from J, with 6 bases between. Germline V gene data show CDR1 as DFQATT and CDR2 as SNEGSKA (reference sequence). The CDR3 DNA reads as TGCAGTGCTAGAGCACTAGATGAGCAGTTCTTC. As protein: CSARALDEQFF.

A few counts support this clonotype. The CDR3 sequence: CATSDHDNSGNTIYF. The CDR3 DNA reads TGTGCCACCAGTGACCACGACAACTCTGGAAACACCATATATTTT. The genes are TRBV24-1 and TRBJ1-3; no clear D gene. V lost 4 bases and J 0 bases, leaving 9 bases between the germline ends. The V gene's germline CDR1 is KGHDR and CDR2 SFDVKD. This CDR3 is built from 15 residues.

This clonotype occurred a few times. The chain joins TRBV27 to TRBJ1-2, with D perhaps TRBD1 (5 bases). The V gene lost 3 bases and the J gene lost 7 bases, with 9 bases spanning the gap. CDR1 and CDR2 from the germline V gene are MNHEY and SMNVEV (reference sequence). The CDR3 is 12 amino acids. CDR3 in amino acids: CASSFIGGGYTF. CDR3 coding DNA: TGTGCCAGCAGTTTTATCGGGGGTGGCTACACCTTC.

This chain connects TRBV5-1 to TRBJ1-3; no firm D call. This CDR3 contains 15 residues. V was cut by 0 bases and J by 4 bases, with 11 bases left in between. CDR1 is SGHRS, CDR2 YFSETQ, per germline. CDR3 sequence reads: CASSLAGFLGNTIYF. CDR3 nucleotide sequence: TGCGCCAGCAGCTTGGCCGGCTTCCTAGGAAACACCATATATTTT.

This clonotype appeared a few times. The V call is TRBV27, the J call TRBJ1-2; 7 bases are shared with TRBD1. The V gene's germline CDR1 is MNHEY and CDR2 SMNVEV (reference sequence). The CDR3 extends over 12 amino acids. The V and J ends lost 6 bases and 7 bases, in that order; junction bases with no gene match: 5. The CDR3 region has the DNA TGTGCCAGCAGCAACAGGGGACTTGGCTACACCTTC. Residues: CASSNRGLGYTF.

The chain combines TRBV28 with TRBJ2-2; 12 nucleotides match TRBD1. The CDR3 is made up of 18 amino acids. The germline gives CDR1 MDHEN, CDR2 SYDVKM. J was trimmed by 6 bases and V by 3 bases; bases with no gene match: 11. In nucleotides, the CDR3 is TGTGCCAGCAGTTTTCTGGGGACAGGGGGCAAGTGGGCCGGGGAGCTGTTTTTT. Encoded protein: CASSFLGTGGKWAGELFF.

The chain has TRBV5-6 and TRBJ1-6; D gene uncertain. Germline-derived CDR1 and CDR2 are SGHDT and YYEEEE. The CDR3 length is 15 residues. V lost 8 bases, J lost 13 bases, and 25 bases lay in between. CDR3 sequence reads: CASTEGLAGNGPLHF. The CDR3 region has the DNA TGTGCCAGTACGGAAGGGCTCGCCGGGAATGGTCCCCTCCACTTT.

This clonotype was seen a few times. This chain joins TRBV2 and TRBJ2-1, with D possibly TRBD2 on 5 matching bases. The CDR3 is 16 amino acids. Trimming cost V 7 bases and J 1 base, with 17 bases left between them. Germline V lookup: CDR1 SNHLY, CDR2 FYNNEI. This CDR3 is CASILGVAQSYNEQFF. The CDR3 DNA reads TGTGCCAGCATACTTGGAGTAGCGCAATCCTACAATGAGCAGTTCTTC.

The chain links TRBV3-1 to TRBJ1-1, with 9 positions matching TRBD1. Germline values: CDR1 LGHDT, CDR2 YNNKEL (reference sequence). Trimming removed 0 bases from V and 10 bases from J; junction bases left unmatched: 6. The CDR3 has 14 amino acids. The CDR3 coding sequence is TGTGCCAGCAGCCAAGAAGGGACAGGGAGTTCAGCTTTCTTT. This encodes CASSQEGTGSSAFF.

This sequence joins TRBV20-1 and TRBJ2-1; the match to TRBD2 covers 10 bases. CDR1 DFQATT and CDR2 SNEGSKA come from the germline V gene (reference sequence). With 0 bases clipped from V and 8 bases from J, the junction kept 4 bases outside the gene matches. The CDR3 runs 14 residues. The CDR3 coding sequence is TGCAGTGCTAGAGATCCTAGCGGGAGTTATGAGCAGTTCTTC. Its protein is CSARDPSGSYEQFF.

This clonotype was seen at least ten times. This chain joins TRBV2 and TRBJ1-6; D is undetermined. In germline, CDR1 is SNHLY, CDR2 FYNNEI. V shed 10 bases and J shed 7 bases, with 14 bases lying between them. This CDR3 spans 13 amino acids. DNA for the CDR3: TGTGCCACCCTCTCGACCGGGAATTCACCCCTCCACTTT. Translated: CATLSTGNSPLHF.

In DNA, the CDR3 is TGTGCCAGCAGTACGACAGGGACGGGGATCTATGGCTACACCTTC. As protein: CASSTTGTGIYGYTF. This rearrangement joins TRBV2 to TRBJ1-2, with TRBD1 matching 7 bases. The germline CDR1 and CDR2 sequences are SNHLY and FYNNEI. V gave up 5 bases and J gave up 4 bases; unmatched junction bases: 10. This CDR3 is built from 15 residues.